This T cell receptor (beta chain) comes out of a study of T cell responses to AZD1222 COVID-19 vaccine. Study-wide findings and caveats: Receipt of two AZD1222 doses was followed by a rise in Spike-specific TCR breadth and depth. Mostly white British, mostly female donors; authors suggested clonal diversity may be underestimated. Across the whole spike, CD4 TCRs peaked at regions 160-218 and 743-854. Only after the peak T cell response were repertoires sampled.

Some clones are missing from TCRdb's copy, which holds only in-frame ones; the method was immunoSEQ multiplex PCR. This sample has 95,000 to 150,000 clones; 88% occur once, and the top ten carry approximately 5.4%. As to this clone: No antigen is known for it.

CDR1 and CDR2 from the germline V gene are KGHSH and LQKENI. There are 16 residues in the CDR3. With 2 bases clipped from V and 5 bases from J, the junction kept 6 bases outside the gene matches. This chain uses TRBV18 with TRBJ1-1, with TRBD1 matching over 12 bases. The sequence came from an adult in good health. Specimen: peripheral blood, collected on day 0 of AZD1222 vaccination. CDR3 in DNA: TGTGCCAGCTCACCAGGGACAGGGGGCGCGGGAACTGAAGCTTTCTTT. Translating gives CASSPGTGGAGTEAFF.